Each of the 8 T cell receptor beta chains below was sequenced from the same sample in a study of shared clonotypes between healthy human individuals. The repertoire was sequenced with immunoSEQ multiplex PCR; TCRdb's copy has only in-frame clones and lacks some. Seen here are under 1 million clones, 92% observed once, and the top ten hold 24%. The naive CD8 subset, CD45RO-negative cells positively selected for CCR7, excluded terminally differentiated effector memory CD45RA+ cells. The sample comprised naive CD8+ T cells sorted from blood. The receptors were sampled from a man between 25 and 39 years old in good health.

The rearrangement joins TRBV7-9 to TRBJ1-3; D unclear. The CDR3 sequence is 13 residues long. Trimming took 8 bases from V and 0 from J, leaving 8 bases between them. The germline CDR1 and CDR2 sequences are SEHNR and FQNEAQ (reference sequence). The CDR3: CASLGYSGNTIYF. CDR3 DNA sequence: TGTGCCAGCCTGGGTTACTCTGGAAACACCATATATTTT.

The chain is built from TRBV28 and TRBJ2-1, with TRBD2 matching over 7 bases. Germline V lookup: CDR1 MDHEN, CDR2 SYDVKM. The CDR3 totals 17 residues. Trimming removed 4 bases from V and 0 bases from J; junction bases left unmatched: 9. CDR3 DNA sequence: TGTGCCAGCAGTTCCCTCCGGAGCGGGATCTCCTACAATGAGCAGTTCTTC. Translating it yields CASSSLRSGISYNEQFF.

The V call is TRBV28, the J call TRBJ1-4; 7 bases align to TRBD1. Trimming cost V 4 bases and J 8 bases; bases outside gene matches: 10. Germline values: CDR1 MDHEN, CDR2 SYDVKM. The length of the CDR3 is 15 residues. The CDR3 is CASSYTGVWGEKLFF. CDR3 in DNA: TGTGCCAGCAGTTACACAGGGGTTTGGGGAGAAAAACTGTTTTTT.

The chain couples TRBV2 to TRBJ1-1; D unresolved. CDR3 length equals 13 residues. Germline V CDR1 and CDR2: SNHLY, FYNNEI. V lost 8 bases and J lost 5, with 15 bases in between. The DNA for the CDR3 is TGTGCCAGCTTCCCCGCCCCGAGGACTGAAGCTTTCTTT. It specifies CASFPAPRTEAFF. Full variable domain (missing parts from reference TRBV2 and TRBJ1-1): EPEVTQTPSHQVTQMGQEVILRCVPISNHLYFYWYRQILGQKVEFLVSFYNNEISEKSEIFDDQFSVERPDGSNFTLKIRSTKLEDSAMYFCASFPAPRTEAFFGQGTRLTVV.

Details on this clone: Other DNA variants within this sample encode the same CDR3. The CDR3 DNA reads TGTGCCAGCAGTTTGTACAGCTACGAGCAGTACTTC. It is translated as CASSLYSYEQYF. The J gene is TRBJ2-7, the V gene TRBV28; D ambiguous. Germline V CDR1 and CDR2: MDHEN, SYDVKM. V lost 3 bases to trimming and J lost 3 bases, with 6 bases between them. The CDR3 has 12 amino acids. Based on the CDR3 plus reference TRBV28 and TRBJ2-7, the full variable domain is DVKVTQSSRYLVKRTGEKVFLECVQDMDHENMFWYRQDPGLGLRLIYFSYDVKMKEKGDIPEGYSVSREKKERFSLILESASTNQTSMYLCASSLYSYEQYFGPGTRLTVT.

The rearrangement links TRBV28 to TRBJ2-7, with a possible D match to TRBD2 (5 bases). The V gene's germline CDR1 is MDHEN and CDR2 SYDVKM. The CDR3 has 16 residues. Trimming stripped 4 bases from V and 2 bases from J, with 18 bases between. As DNA, the CDR3 is TGTGCCAGCAGTTGGCTAGCTGAGGGCGATGCCTACGAGCAGTACTTC. Encoded protein: CASSWLAEGDAYEQYF.

Of note for this clone: The sample holds other DNA sequences that translate to the same CDR3. V gene TRBV27 combines with J gene TRBJ1-4; D is perhaps TRBD1 (5 bases). The CDR3 totals 14 residues. Per the germline V gene, CDR1 is MNHEY and CDR2 is SMNVEV (reference sequence). Between the trimmed V and J ends, which lost 1 base and 8 bases, there was a span of 11 bases. CDR3 in amino acids: CASSLLGEGEKLFF. The CDR3 bases are TGTGCCAGCAGTTTATTGGGGGAGGGGGAAAAACTGTTTTTT.

The rearrangement links TRBV28 to TRBJ2-3, with 7 positions matching TRBD1. Trimming cost V 6 bases and J 5 bases; bases outside gene matches: 14. This CDR3 is 16 amino acids long. In germline, CDR1 is MDHEN, CDR2 SYDVKM. CDR3 nucleotide sequence: TGTGCCAGCAGCCAAACCTCGACAGGGCGTAGAGATACGCAGTATTTT. It specifies CASSQTSTGRRDTQYF.